The 26 T cell receptor beta chains below come from one sample, sequenced in a study of graft-versus-host responses after intestinal transplantation (dated by TCRdb to about 2021). The receptor library was made with the immunoSEQ multiplex PCR assay. The table was pulled from immuneACCESS by TCRdb, which kept in-frame rearrangements only. Such tables lose some clones; where checked, under half of the loss comes from unresolved V genes, and the rest has no known cause. This sample comprises 19,000 or so clones, around nine tenths of them detected only once. Over 7.5% of the sample goes to the ten largest clones. Sequenced here: PBMCs, sampled approximately 240 days after intestinal transplant. These receptors were taken from a human patient who received an intestinal transplant, so some T cells may come from the graft donor.

This clone was counted between two and nine times. The gene calls are TRBV10-1 and TRBJ2-1; TRBD2 is a possible D gene (5 bases). V gave up 6 bases and J gave up 0 bases, with 9 bases separating them. The CDR3 covers 14 residues. CDR1 is WNHNN, CDR2 SYGVQD, per germline (reference sequence). In DNA form, the CDR3 reads TGCGCCAGCAGGCAGCGGAGCTCCTACAATGAGCAGTTCTTC. Amino acids: CASRQRSSYNEQFF.

V and J are TRBV6-5 and TRBJ2-6; TRBD1 is a possible D gene (7 bases). V lost 5 bases and J 13 bases, leaving 18 bases between the germline ends. The CDR3 is made up of 14 amino acids. Per the germline V gene, CDR1 is MNHEY and CDR2 is SVGAGI. This CDR3 is CASSTGANGGVLTF. CDR3 DNA sequence: TGTGCCAGCAGTACAGGGGCCAACGGGGGTGTCCTGACTTTC.

V gene TRBV6-5 combines with J gene TRBJ2-5, with 7 bases identical to TRBD1. Germline loops: CDR1 MNHEY, CDR2 SVGAGI. V gave up 2 bases and J gave up 1 base; unmatched junction bases: 4. The CDR3 extends over 15 amino acids. The chain's CDR3 is CASSYGTGAQETQYF. The CDR3 region has the DNA TGTGCCAGCAGTTACGGCACAGGGGCCCAAGAGACCCAGTACTTC.

The rearrangement uses TRBV7-2 and TRBJ1-3, with D unclear. The CDR3 totals 16 residues. The V gene lost 1 base and the J gene lost 1 base, with 11 bases spanning the gap. Germline V gives CDR1 SGHTA, CDR2 FQGNSA. CDR3 region: CASSLVPSFSGNTIYF. The CDR3 DNA sequence: TGTGCCAGCAGCTTAGTTCCCAGCTTTTCTGGAAACACCATATATTTT.

This clone occurred once. The gene calls are TRBV29-1 and TRBJ1-5; TRBD1 aligns across 9 bases. There are 13 residues in the CDR3. Germline lookup yields CDR1 SQVTM and CDR2 ANQGSEA. V gave up 6 bases and J gave up 7 bases; unmatched junction bases: 7. The CDR3 loop is CSVVQGAGQPQHF. The CDR3 bases are TGCAGCGTAGTACAGGGGGCTGGACAGCCCCAGCATTTT.

This clone was counted a few times. The chain has TRBV19 and TRBJ2-3; either TRBD1 or TRBD2 may fit D (5 bases each). The CDR3 is 15 residues long. V dropped 6 bases and J dropped 6 bases, with 19 bases sitting between them. Germline V lookup: CDR1 LNHDA, CDR2 SQIVND (reference sequence). CDR3 sequence: CASRPHGTQLDTQYF. The CDR3 nucleotides are TGTGCCAGTAGACCCCACGGGACCCAGCTCGATACGCAGTATTTT.

This chain joins TRBV11-2 and TRBJ2-3, with D tentatively TRBD2 (5 bases). Germline lookup yields CDR1 SGHAT and CDR2 FQNNGV. This CDR3 is built from 14 residues. V lost 1 base and J lost 4, with 9 bases in between. The CDR3 nucleotides are TGTGCCAGCAGCTTAGGGAGAGGGTCAGATACGCAGTATTTT. Residues: CASSLGRGSDTQYF.

The genes are TRBV6-1 and TRBJ1-5; tentative D call: TRBD1 (6 bases). The V end lost 4 bases, the J end lost 0 bases, and 10 bases lay between the germline ends. CDR1 and CDR2 from the germline V gene are MNHNS and SASEGT. This CDR3 comprises 15 residues. This CDR3 is CASSATGYSNQPQHF. DNA for the CDR3: TGTGCCAGCAGTGCGACAGGCTATAGCAATCAGCCCCAGCATTTT.

This clone has a handful of counts. The rearrangement links TRBV11-1 to TRBJ1-5; a weak D match, TRBD1 (6 bases). Deletions cut 5 bases from V and 1 base from J, with 12 bases between. Germline lookup yields CDR1 SGHAT and CDR2 FQDESV (reference sequence). The CDR3 is 15 amino acids. The CDR3 nucleotides are TGTGCCAGCAGCGAGGGGACATACAGCAATCAGCCCCAGCATTTT. It yields the protein CASSEGTYSNQPQHF.

This clone has more than one count but fewer than ten. It differs at one base from a far larger clone, so likely a read error. The V gene is TRBV18, the J gene TRBJ1-2; TRBD1 matches 7 bases. Germline trimming cut 4 bases from V and 4 bases from J; bases unmatched to any gene: 12. The CDR3 extends over 16 amino acids. CDR1 KGHSH and CDR2 LQKENI come from the germline V gene. The CDR3 DNA follows: TGTGCCAGCTCACTAGAGTCCGGGACAGACTTCTATGGCTACACCTTC. This encodes CASSLESGTDFYGYTF.

V gene TRBV6-4 combines with J gene TRBJ2-3; 10 bases line up with TRBD1. CDR3 length: 14 amino acids. CDR1 is MRHNA, CDR2 SNTAGT, per germline. V lost 2 bases and J lost 4; bases outside the gene matches: 0. In nucleotides, the CDR3 is TGTGCCAGCAGTGACGACAGGGGGCCAGATACGCAGTATTTT. Translated: CASSDDRGPDTQYF.

The rearrangement links TRBV4-1 to TRBJ2-2; D remains ambiguous. CDR1 is MGHRA, CDR2 YSYEKL, per germline. With 0 bases removed from V and 4 bases from J, the gap between germline ends came to 9 bases. The CDR3 is 15 amino acids. CDR3 amino acids: CASSQDPGSTGELFF. The CDR3 region has the DNA TGCGCCAGCAGCCAAGATCCAGGCAGCACCGGGGAGCTGTTTTTT.

The V call is TRBV6-1, the J call TRBJ1-1; 9 bases are a match to TRBD1. CDR1 and CDR2 from the germline V gene are MNHNS and SASEGT. The CDR3 loop spans 15 amino acids. V lost 6 bases and J lost 2; bases outside the gene matches: 7. CDR3 bases: TGTGCCAGCAGGCGGGACAGGGTGGGAAACACTGAAGCTTTCTTT. Encoded protein: CASRRDRVGNTEAFF.

The chain links TRBV14 to TRBJ2-1, with a weak D call TRBD1 (5 bases). The CDR3 runs 13 residues. V gave up 2 bases and J gave up 4 bases, with 6 bases separating them. Per germline, CDR1 SGHDN and CDR2 FVKESK. CDR3 in amino acids: CASSQTGYNEQFF. The CDR3 nucleotides read TGTGCCAGCAGCCAAACAGGTTACAATGAGCAGTTCTTC.

V and J are TRBV5-6 and TRBJ1-2; D is uncertain. Trimming pared 7 bases from V and 0 bases from J, leaving 16 bases between. The CDR3 runs to 15 residues. CDR1 SGHDT and CDR2 YYEEEE come from the germline V gene. The CDR3 sequence is CASAQEGWANYGYTF. The CDR3 DNA sequence: TGTGCCAGCGCGCAAGAAGGCTGGGCTAACTATGGCTACACCTTC.

In this sample, this clone turned up a few times. This chain uses TRBV6-5 with TRBJ1-4; 8 bases match TRBD1. Germline assignment: CDR1 MNHEY and CDR2 SVGAGI. The CDR3 has 15 residues. With V trimmed by 5 bases and J by 7 bases, 9 bases remained unmatched. For the CDR3, the DNA is TGTGCCAGCAGTGCTCAACAGGGGGGTGGTGAAAAACTGTTTTTT. It translates to CASSAQQGGGEKLFF.

The chain carries TRBV7-9 and TRBJ1-6; 8 nucleotides match TRBD1. J gave up 5 bases and V 1 base, and 7 bases lay outside the gene matches. The CDR3 length is 17 residues. Germline V gene data show CDR1 as SEHNR and CDR2 as FQNEAQ (reference sequence). CDR3 loop: CASSLGRGTGDNSPLHF. In DNA form, the CDR3 reads TGTGCCAGCAGCTTAGGCCGGGGGACAGGTGATAATTCACCCCTCCACTTT.

The V call is TRBV7-9, the J call TRBJ2-2; D may be TRBD1 or TRBD2 (6 bases each). The CDR3 has 18 residues. Germline V gene data show CDR1 as SEHNR and CDR2 as FQNEAQ (reference sequence). Trimming removed 0 bases from V and 4 bases from J, with 18 bases in between. DNA for the CDR3: TGTGCCAGCAGCTTAGCGGGTGACCGGGGGCGAAGCACCGGGGAGCTGTTTTTT. Translation gives CASSLAGDRGRSTGELFF.

The J gene is TRBJ2-2, the V gene TRBV2; no firm D call. The CDR3 spans 14 residues. Trimming pared 8 bases from V and 0 bases from J, leaving 10 bases between. The germline CDR1 and CDR2 sequences are SNHLY and FYNNEI. CDR3 in DNA: TGTGCCAGCGGCAGGTTGACGAACACCGGGGAGCTGTTTTTT. Protein product: CASGRLTNTGELFF.

The chain has TRBV15 and TRBJ2-3, with unresolved D. The CDR3 length is 12 residues. Trimming removed 8 bases at V and 2 bases at J, with 8 bases between. Germline CDR1 reads LNHNV; CDR2 reads YYDKDF (reference sequence). The CDR3 region is CATSHFTDTQYF. The CDR3 DNA sequence: TGTGCCACCTCCCATTTCACAGATACGCAGTATTTT.

V gene TRBV7-8 combines with J gene TRBJ2-5; D is perhaps TRBD2 (6 bases). The CDR3 consists of 13 residues. CDR1 is SGHVS and CDR2 is FQNEAQ in the germline V gene. Trimming took 7 bases from V and 2 from J, leaving 11 bases between them. The DNA for the CDR3 is TGTGCCAGCACCGTCGGACTACAAGAGACCCAGTACTTC. Its translation is CASTVGLQETQYF.

The rearrangement uses TRBV11-3 and TRBJ1-4, with D unresolved. The CDR3 consists of 18 residues. The V end was cut by 8 bases, the J end by 4 bases, with 26 bases between. Germline-derived CDR1 and CDR2 are SGHNT and YENEEA. The CDR3 spells CASEAHKVSAVHNEKLFF. In nucleotides, the CDR3 is TGTGCCAGCGAGGCACATAAGGTGTCGGCGGTCCATAATGAAAAACTGTTTTTT.

The J gene is TRBJ1-2, the V gene TRBV6-1; 7 nucleotides match TRBD1. With V trimmed by 3 bases and J by 1 base, 2 bases remained unmatched. The CDR3 has 14 amino acids. Germline V CDR1 and CDR2: MNHNS, SASEGT. CDR3 nucleotide sequence: TGTGCCAGCAGTGACTCAGGGGGTAACTATGGCTACACCTTC. It is translated as CASSDSGGNYGYTF.

The V and J genes are TRBV19 and TRBJ1-6; 9 bases fit TRBD1. The CDR3 has 15 residues. Germline loops: CDR1 LNHDA, CDR2 SQIVND (reference sequence). V was clipped by 4 bases and J by 7 bases; unmatched bases: 5. CDR3 sequence: CASSTLQGANSPLHF. CDR3 in DNA: TGTGCCAGTAGTACCTTACAGGGGGCCAATTCACCCCTCCACTTT.

V is TRBV7-9 and J is TRBJ1-2, with D possibly being TRBD1 (5 bases). The CDR3 contains 14 residues. The ends were cut back, 5 bases at V and 6 bases at J, with 16 bases in the middle. Germline loops: CDR1 SEHNR, CDR2 FQNEAQ (reference sequence). CDR3 loop: CASSLQTERDGYTF. CDR3 bases: TGTGCCAGCAGCCTTCAGACAGAAAGGGATGGCTACACCTTC.

This sequence joins TRBV11-3 and TRBJ2-1; 12 bases fit TRBD2. This CDR3 comprises 15 residues. CDR1 and CDR2 (germline): SGHNT, YENEEA. Unmatched junction bases numbered 6, after V lost 5 bases and J lost 7 bases. The CDR3 sequence is CASSHLAGGHNEQFF. In DNA, the CDR3 is TGTGCCAGCAGCCACCTAGCGGGGGGGCATAATGAGCAGTTCTTC. The entire variable domain, with the rest obtained from reference TRBV11-3 and TRBJ2-1, is as follows: EAGVVQSPRYKIIEKKQPVAFWCNPISGHNTLYWYLQNLGQGPELLIRYENEEAVDDSQLPKDRFSAERLKGVDSTLKIQPAELGDSAVYLCASSHLAGGHNEQFFGPGTRLTVL.